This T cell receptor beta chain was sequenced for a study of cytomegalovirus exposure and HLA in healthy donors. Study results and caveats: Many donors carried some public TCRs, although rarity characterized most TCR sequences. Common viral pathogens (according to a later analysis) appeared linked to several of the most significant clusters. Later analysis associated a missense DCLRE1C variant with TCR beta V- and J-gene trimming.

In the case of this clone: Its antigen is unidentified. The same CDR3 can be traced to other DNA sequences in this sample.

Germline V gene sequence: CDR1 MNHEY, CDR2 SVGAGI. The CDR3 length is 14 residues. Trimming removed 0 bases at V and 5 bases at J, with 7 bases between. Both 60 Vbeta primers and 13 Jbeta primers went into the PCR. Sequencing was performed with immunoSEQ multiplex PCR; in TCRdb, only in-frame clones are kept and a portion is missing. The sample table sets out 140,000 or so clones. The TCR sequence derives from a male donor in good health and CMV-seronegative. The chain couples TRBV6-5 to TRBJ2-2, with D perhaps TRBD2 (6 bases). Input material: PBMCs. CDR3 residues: CASSYSGGTGELFF. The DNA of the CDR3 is TGTGCCAGCAGTTACTCGGGGGGAACCGGGGAGCTGTTTTTT.